A single sample gave rise to the 7 T cell receptor beta chains below, sequenced in a study of OX40 agonist ivuxolimab in advanced cancers. Libraries were prepared by immunoSEQ multiplex PCR; TCRdb keeps only in-frame clonotypes and omits some of them. The repertoire has tens of thousands of clones, about 86% of them found once; the top ten carry 28%. The sample was CD4+ or CD8+ T cells sorted from blood, taken in a trial of the OX40 agonist ivuxolimab. The receptor set was obtained from an adult with an advanced solid tumor such as melanoma, head and neck, liver or kidney cancer.

In this sample, this clone turned up once. The chain is built from TRBV7-9 and TRBJ2-5; the match to TRBD2 covers 9 bases. The CDR3 extends over 16 amino acids. Per germline, CDR1 SEHNR and CDR2 FQNEAQ (reference sequence). The junction had 12 bases not matched to a gene; V was cut back by 5 bases and J by 5 bases. As DNA, the CDR3 is TGTGCCAGCAGCGCAACCCAAGGACTAGCGCGTGAGACCCAGTACTTC. Protein: CASSATQGLARETQYF.

The chain recombines TRBV19 with TRBJ2-3; perhaps TRBD1 as D (7 bases). Germline CDR1 is LNHDA and CDR2 is SQIVND (reference sequence). Trimming removed 3 bases from V and 2 bases from J, with 21 bases in between. This CDR3 region has 18 residues. For the CDR3, the DNA is TGTGCCAGTAGTATCCCCCCAGGGGGGTTTGTACTCACAGATACGCAGTATTTT. This gives the protein CASSIPPGGFVLTDTQYF. The full variable domain, its missing parts supplied by reference TRBV19 and TRBJ2-3, is DGGITQSPKYLFRKEGQNVTLSCEQNLNHDAMYWYRQDPGQGLRLIYYSQIVNDFQKGDIAEGYSVSREKKESFPLTVTSAQKNPTAFYLCASSIPPGGFVLTDTQYFGPGTRLTVL.

The chain uses TRBV28 and TRBJ2-1; TRBD1 matches 8 bases. Germline CDR1 reads MDHEN; CDR2 reads SYDVKM. J was trimmed by 6 bases and V by 6 bases; bases with no gene match: 7. The CDR3 is 14 amino acids. CDR3 residues: CASRGPDRGNEQFF. CDR3 DNA sequence: TGTGCCAGCAGGGGCCCCGACAGGGGCAATGAGCAGTTCTTC.

CDR3 bases: TGTGCCAGCAGACTAGGACCGGGAGGACAGCCCCAGCATTTT. Protein product: CASRLGPGGQPQHF. The V and J genes are TRBV27 and TRBJ1-5; no definite D call. V was cut by 6 bases and J by 7 bases, with 16 bases left in between. The CDR3 is 14 amino acids. Germline CDR1 reads MNHEY; CDR2 reads SMNVEV (reference sequence).

This rearrangement joins TRBV27 to TRBJ1-4; a possible D gene is TRBD1 (5 bases). Germline V gene sequence: CDR1 MNHEY, CDR2 SMNVEV (reference sequence). The V and J ends lost 2 bases and 8 bases respectively, with 18 bases between them. This CDR3 is 16 amino acids long. In DNA form, the CDR3 reads TGTGCCAGCAGTTTAGGGTCCTCGTGGGGCCGGGAAAAACTGTTTTTT. This gives the protein CASSLGSSWGREKLFF.

This sequence joins TRBV27 and TRBJ2-7; 7 nucleotides line up with TRBD2. The CDR3 runs to 18 residues. CDR1 and CDR2 from the germline V gene are MNHEY and SMNVEV (reference sequence). Trimming removed 2 bases from V and 6 bases from J; junction bases left unmatched: 19. The DNA of the CDR3 is TGTGCCAGCAGTTTACCTCCGGGACTACCCCCGAGGGGCCGCGAGCAGTACTTC. Its translation: CASSLPPGLPPRGREQYF.

This chain uses TRBV28 with TRBJ2-7, with D possibly TRBD1 on 6 matching bases. V lost 1 base and J lost 7, with 23 bases in between. This CDR3 is built from 17 residues. The V gene's germline CDR1 is MDHEN and CDR2 SYDVKM. The CDR3 loop reads CASSLSAGVGFLIEQYF. The CDR3 DNA reads TGTGCCAGCAGTTTATCAGCAGGGGTCGGGTTTTTAATAGAGCAGTACTTC.